The 11 T cell receptor beta chains below come from one sample, sequenced in a study of blood T cell repertoires in COVID-19 (dated by TCRdb to the early 2020s). The method was the immunoSEQ multiplex PCR assay. Held by TCRdb, this immuneACCESS table contains in-frame sequences only and omits some clones. Under half of the omission traces to an unresolved V gene where checked; the cause of the rest is unknown. Within this sample are approximately 310,000 clones, with 70% to 90% of them counted one time only. The leading ten clones occupy 2.2% of the sample. Sample: PBMCs or T cells enriched from blood (not recorded which). The receptors here all came from a man younger than 40 who had recovered from COVID-19.

The chain links TRBV24-1 to TRBJ2-2; D is perhaps TRBD2 (6 bases). The V gene lost 10 bases and the J gene lost 6 bases, with 8 bases spanning the gap. The germline CDR1 and CDR2 sequences are KGHDR and SFDVKD. The CDR3 spans 11 residues. The CDR3 coding sequence is TGTGCCACTAGGGAGGCCGGGGAGCTGTTTTTT. Translating it yields CATREAGELFF.

The chain recombines TRBV27 with TRBJ1-6; D unclear. The CDR3 has 18 residues. Per germline, CDR1 MNHEY and CDR2 SMNVEV (reference sequence). V lost 8 bases to trimming and J lost 0 bases, with 20 bases between them. The CDR3 here is CASAVDGKYYSYNSPLHF. The CDR3 nucleotides read TGTGCCAGCGCGGTTGACGGGAAATATTACTCCTATAATTCACCCCTCCACTTT.

This clone was observed a single time. The gene calls are TRBV4-1 and TRBJ2-1; TRBD2 might be the D (6 bases). Germline CDR1 reads MGHRA; CDR2 reads YSYEKL. Deletions cut 0 bases from V and 11 bases from J, with 17 bases between. This CDR3 is 15 amino acids long. The CDR3 region has the DNA TGCGCCAGCAGCCAAGATGTCGAGCGGGTGGGGAAGCAGTTCTTC. Protein: CASSQDVERVGKQFF.

V gene TRBV7-2 combines with J gene TRBJ2-3, with TRBD2 matching 11 bases. Germline V CDR1 and CDR2: SGHTA, FQGNSA. V shed 5 bases and J 2 bases; nucleotides not matched to a gene: 6. The CDR3 is 16 amino acids. The CDR3 region has the DNA TGTGCCAGCAGCGTACTAGCGGGGGTATCCACAGATACGCAGTATTTT. Translation gives CASSVLAGVSTDTQYF.

The CDR3, as DNA: TGTGCCAGCAGTTTATTAAGAGATCCTAACTATGGCTACACCTTC. It codes for CASSLLRDPNYGYTF. J is TRBJ1-2 and V is TRBV27; D ambiguous. V lost 1 base, J lost 0 bases, and 9 bases lay in between. The CDR3 has 15 amino acids. CDR1 and CDR2 (germline): MNHEY, SMNVEV (reference sequence).

This sequence joins TRBV7-9 and TRBJ2-5, with TRBD1 as a possible D gene (6 bases). Germline V CDR1 and CDR2: SEHNR, FQNEAQ (reference sequence). This CDR3 has 16 residues. Trimming pared 5 bases from V and 5 bases from J, leaving 21 bases between. The CDR3 DNA reads TGTGCCAGCAGCACCCACCTAGGGACAACGGGGGAGACCCAGTACTTC. Protein product: CASSTHLGTTGETQYF. The full variable domain, with the rest looked up from reference TRBV7-9 and TRBJ2-5, is DTGVSQNPRHKITKRGQNVTFRCDPISEHNRLYWYRQTLGQGPEFLTYFQNEAQLEKSRLLSDRFSAERPKGSFSTLEIQRTEQGDSAMYLCASSTHLGTTGETQYFGPGTRLLVL.

The chain uses TRBV5-1 and TRBJ1-2; 8 bases map to TRBD1. CDR1 and CDR2 (germline): SGHRS, YFSETQ. V lost 2 bases, J lost 3 bases, and 6 bases stayed unmatched. The CDR3 consists of 15 residues. In DNA form, the CDR3 reads TGCGCCAGCAGCTTAGGACAGGGCGCGTACTATGGCTACACCTTC. This gives the protein CASSLGQGAYYGYTF.

J is TRBJ1-2 and V is TRBV10-3; 8 bases align to TRBD1. The junction had 13 bases not matched to a gene; V was cut back by 6 bases and J by 7 bases. This CDR3 region has 15 residues. Germline values: CDR1 ENHRY, CDR2 SYGVKD. The CDR3 sequence: CAIRGGLGTGGGYTF. The CDR3 coding sequence is TGTGCCATCAGGGGGGGTCTTGGGACAGGCGGTGGCTACACCTTC.

The J gene is TRBJ1-2, the V gene TRBV6-1; 7 nucleotides align to TRBD1. The CDR3 runs to 14 residues. The trim removed 5 bases at V and 5 bases at J, leaving 8 bases unmatched. Germline lookup yields CDR1 MNHNS and CDR2 SASEGT. The CDR3 region is CASSQDRASYGYTF. DNA for the CDR3: TGTGCCAGCAGTCAAGACAGGGCCTCGTATGGCTACACCTTC.

This clone has only a few counts. The CDR3: CASSFSGGNTEAFF. As DNA, the CDR3 is TGTGCCAGCAGCTTCTCAGGGGGCAACACTGAAGCTTTCTTT. The V and J genes are TRBV7-6 and TRBJ1-1; 8 bases are shared with TRBD1. This CDR3 has 14 amino acids. The V gene end was trimmed by 3 bases and the J gene end by 2 bases; junction bases not matched to a gene: 2. From germline, CDR1 is SGHVS and CDR2 FNYEAQ.

On this clone: This same CDR3 is encoded by further DNA sequences in the sample. The rearrangement joins TRBV18 to TRBJ1-1; no firm D call. V shed 0 bases and J shed 1 base, with 9 bases lying between them. CDR1 is KGHSH, CDR2 LQKENI, per germline. This CDR3 contains 15 residues. CDR3 nucleotide sequence: TGTGCCAGCTCACCACCCGGTGGAGCGAACACTGAAGCTTTCTTT. It translates to CASSPPGGANTEAFF.